Below are 5 T cell receptor beta chains sequenced from a single sample in a study of T-cell memory formation after mild COVID-19. MiXCR, applied by TCRdb to the 5' RACE reads, yields one record per CDR3 protein. The sample consists of over 10,000 distinct CDR3 sequences, about 15% of them appearing once. The material sequenced was PBMCs or a T cell subset sorted from them (not recorded which). The receptors shown here come from a man younger than 35 who had mild COVID-19 (a few samples of this study predate the infection). Cell type and time point are not known.

This chain links TRBV19 with TRBJ1-1, with D unclear. Germline CDR1 LNHDA, CDR2 SQIVND (reference sequence). Trimming stripped 4 bases from V and 4 bases from J, with 19 bases between. This CDR3 is built from 16 residues. The CDR3 DNA is TGTGCCAGTAGTACCCGGTTAACAGACTGGGGCACTGAAGCTTTCTTT. Protein: CASSTRLTDWGTEAFF.

This clonotype has at least ten counts. This chain joins TRBV7-2 and TRBJ2-3, with D unclear. The CDR3 is made up of 18 amino acids. Germline CDR1 reads SGHTA; CDR2 reads FQGNSA. V lost 1 base and J 4 bases, leaving 21 bases between the germline ends. The CDR3 sequence is CASSLVGPSLYRPDTQYF. For the CDR3, the DNA is TGTGCCAGCAGCTTAGTGGGTCCCAGTTTGTACAGACCAGATACGCAGTATTTT.

Judged by abundance, this clonotype is medium-sized. The genes are TRBV10-3 and TRBJ2-7; tentatively, D is TRBD2 (6 bases). The CDR3 is made up of 14 amino acids. With 4 bases removed from V and 5 bases from J, the gap between germline ends came to 15 bases. The germline gives CDR1 ENHRY, CDR2 SYGVKD. This chain's CDR3 is CAISGLFGGDEQYF. The CDR3 DNA reads as TGTGCCATCAGTGGACTTTTTGGAGGGGACGAGCAGTACTTC.

This clonotype showed up just a few times. This chain links TRBV27 with TRBJ1-1, with unresolved D. Germline CDR1 MNHEY, CDR2 SMNVEV (reference sequence). The CDR3 is 14 residues long. Trimming shortened V by 5 bases and J by 1 base, and 11 bases separated the two germline ends. CDR3 loop: CASSAQAPNTEAFF. Here the CDR3 DNA reads TGTGCCAGCAGTGCCCAGGCCCCGAACACTGAAGCTTTCTTT.

This clonotype was detected ten times or more. The DNA of the CDR3 is TGCGCCAGCAGCCCCGACGCCGGGACTCTACTTGGGGCTTTCTTT. This gives the protein CASSPDAGTLLGAFF. The genes are TRBV4-1 and TRBJ1-1, with TRBD1 as a possible D gene (5 bases). The CDR3 contains 15 residues. With 4 bases removed from V and 11 bases from J, the gap between germline ends came to 23 bases. In germline, CDR1 is MGHRA, CDR2 YSYEKL.